The 26 T cell receptor beta chains below come from one sample, sequenced in a study of graft-versus-host responses after intestinal transplantation. The assay was immunoSEQ multiplex PCR, and TCRdb's table has in-frame clones only and misses some. The profile shows more than 9,500 clones, about 30% of them singletons. Irradiated, violet-dye-labeled stimulator cells, about 200,000 in number, were plated with about 200,000 CFSE-labeled responder cells. The sample here was alloreactive CD8+ T cells from a mixed lymphocyte reaction culture, taken before intestinal transplant. Subset given: CFSE-low proliferating T cells sorted from roughly six-day pre-transplant mixed lymphocyte reaction (GvH or HvG direction). These receptors were obtained from a human patient who received an intestinal transplant.

The chain is built from TRBV6-1 and TRBJ1-2, with D hard to call. CDR3 size: 14 residues. CDR1 MNHNS and CDR2 SASEGT come from the germline V gene. The germline V and J ends were trimmed by 2 bases and 2 bases, with 9 bases remaining between them. The CDR3 region is CASSETSANYGYTF. CDR3 sequence (DNA): TGTGCCAGCAGTGAAACCAGCGCCAACTATGGCTACACCTTC.

This clone was seen a few times. J is TRBJ2-3 and V is TRBV27, with 10 bases lining up with TRBD2. The V gene's germline CDR1 is MNHEY and CDR2 SMNVEV (reference sequence). Trimming at V came to 5 bases and at J to 6 bases, leaving 8 bases not matched to a gene. The CDR3 runs to 15 residues. This CDR3 reads CASSRSGGLLDTQYF. The DNA of the CDR3 is TGTGCCAGCAGTCGTAGCGGGGGGCTACTTGATACGCAGTATTTT.

CDR3 DNA sequence: TGCGCCAGCAGCAAGAGAGCAGAGGATGAAAAACTGTTTTTT. This encodes CASSKRAEDEKLFF. The V call is TRBV5-1, the J call TRBJ1-4; D unresolved. In germline, CDR1 is SGHRS, CDR2 YFSETQ. The CDR3 spans 14 residues. V gave up 4 bases and J gave up 6 bases, with 13 bases separating them.

This clone qualifies as medium-sized. This sequence joins TRBV5-1 and TRBJ2-3; 11 nucleotides agree with TRBD2. Germline lookup yields CDR1 SGHRS and CDR2 YFSETQ. This CDR3 is 15 amino acids long. V shed 0 bases, J shed 4 bases, and the junction held 1 base outside the gene matches. The CDR3, as DNA: TGCGCCAGCAGCTTGGCGGGACTAGCGGCAGATACGCAGTATTTT. It is translated as CASSLAGLAADTQYF.

This clone was detected only a few times. The V call is TRBV10-3, the J call TRBJ2-2, with TRBD1 as a possible D gene (6 bases). From germline, CDR1 is ENHRY and CDR2 SYGVKD. With 2 bases removed from V and 0 bases from J, the gap between germline ends came to 19 bases. This CDR3 comprises 19 residues. Here the CDR3 reads CAISETRDTHRANTGELFF. For the CDR3, the DNA is TGTGCCATCAGTGAGACCCGGGACACCCACCGCGCGAACACCGGGGAGCTGTTTTTT.

By sample fraction, this clone is medium-sized. The rearrangement uses TRBV15 and TRBJ2-7, with D possibly TRBD2 on 5 matching bases. The CDR3 is 14 residues long. The V gene's germline CDR1 is LNHNV and CDR2 YYDKDF (reference sequence). Trimming shortened V by 9 bases and J by 2 bases, and 17 bases separated the two germline ends. CDR3 in DNA: TGTGCCACAAGAGACGGGGTCGGGGCCTACGAGCAGTACTTC. It yields the protein CATRDGVGAYEQYF.

This clone qualifies as medium-sized. The J gene is TRBJ1-4, the V gene TRBV4-1, with no clear D. Germline V gene lookup returns CDR1 MGHRA and CDR2 YSYEKL. CDR3 length: 16 residues. The germline V and J ends were trimmed by 0 bases and 0 bases, with 8 bases remaining between them. CDR3 in amino acids: CASSQEWASTNEKLFF. CDR3 in DNA: TGCGCCAGCAGCCAAGAATGGGCCTCAACTAATGAAAAACTGTTTTTT.

This clone is labeled as medium-sized. The chain couples TRBV7-9 to TRBJ1-2, with 9 positions matching TRBD1. V lost 2 bases and J lost 3; bases outside the gene matches: 10. The germline V gene has CDR1 SEHNR and CDR2 FQNEAQ (reference sequence). This CDR3 comprises 17 residues. The CDR3 sequence: CASSLWDRVPWDYGYTF. The CDR3 DNA sequence: TGTGCCAGCAGCTTATGGGACAGGGTCCCTTGGGACTATGGCTACACCTTC.

The gene calls are TRBV10-1 and TRBJ2-1; 8 bases are a match to TRBD1. With 8 bases clipped from V and 5 bases from J, the junction kept 11 bases outside the gene matches. Germline loops: CDR1 WNHNN, CDR2 SYGVQD (reference sequence). The CDR3 contains 15 residues. The CDR3 region is CASETGTGPNNEQFF. CDR3 in DNA: TGCGCCAGCGAGACCGGGACAGGCCCTAACAATGAGCAGTTCTTC.

As concerns this clone: One junction end does not reproduce the germline sequence, and a read error may be involved. The V call is TRBV7-6, the J call TRBJ2-7; TRBD1 agrees at 8 bases. Looked up from germline, CDR1 is SGHVS and CDR2 is FNYEAQ. The CDR3 is 14 amino acids. In nucleotides, the CDR3 is TGTGCCAGCAGCATAGCAGGGGGCAGCTACGAGCAGTACTTC. This translates into CASSIAGGSYEQYF.

In this sample, this clone turned up once. The J gene is TRBJ1-3, the V gene TRBV28, with D uncertain. V lost 2 bases to trimming and J lost 8 bases, with 16 bases between them. CDR3 length equals 15 residues. Germline V gives CDR1 MDHEN, CDR2 SYDVKM. The CDR3 loop reads CASSLVEYPQDTIYF. For the CDR3, the DNA is TGTGCCAGCAGTTTAGTCGAGTACCCTCAGGACACCATATATTTT.

This clone has only a few counts. This rearrangement joins TRBV9 to TRBJ2-3; D perhaps matches TRBD2 (7 bases). The CDR3 covers 16 residues. CDR1 SGDLS and CDR2 YYNGEE come from the germline V gene. V was clipped by 3 bases and J by 5 bases, with 19 bases between them. CDR3 residues: CASSAIPGGPLDTQYF. In DNA form, the CDR3 reads TGTGCCAGCAGCGCAATACCCGGGGGGCCCCTAGATACGCAGTATTTT.

This clone is termed medium-sized. The V gene is TRBV7-9, the J gene TRBJ1-1; D might be TRBD1 (5 bases). This CDR3 is built from 15 residues. Germline CDR1 is SEHNR and CDR2 is FQNEAQ (reference sequence). V was trimmed by 11 bases and J by 3 bases, leaving 22 bases between them. The CDR3 sequence: CAEKYLVGPYTEAFF. In nucleotides, the CDR3 is TGTGCCGAGAAATACCTAGTGGGGCCTTACACTGAAGCTTTCTTT.

A word on this clone: Compared with germline, one end of the junction differs, possibly owing to a read error. The chain uses TRBV7-7 and TRBJ2-3; D unclear. The CDR3 length is 14 residues. Per germline, CDR1 SSHAT and CDR2 FNYEAQ (reference sequence). The CDR3 DNA reads TGTGCTAGCAGCCCTTTGATTGGAGAGGATACGCAGTATTTT. Its translation is CASSPLIGEDTQYF.

This clone was observed a handful of times. The chain recombines TRBV7-2 with TRBJ2-1, with D hard to call. This CDR3 has 15 residues. V was cut by 6 bases and J by 7 bases, with 19 bases left in between. CDR1 is SGHTA and CDR2 is FQGNSA in the germline V gene. This chain's CDR3 is CASRYLLARSNEQFF. The CDR3 DNA reads TGTGCCAGCAGATACCTGCTTGCGCGGAGTAATGAGCAGTTCTTC.

This rearrangement joins TRBV5-4 to TRBJ1-1; D ambiguous. CDR3 length: 16 amino acids. The V end lost 4 bases, the J end lost 0 bases, and 16 bases lay between the germline ends. In germline, CDR1 is SGHNT, CDR2 YYREEE (reference sequence). CDR3 DNA sequence: TGTGCCAGCAGCCCCAATTTAGTCCGAATGAACACTGAAGCTTTCTTT. It codes for CASSPNLVRMNTEAFF.

This clone appeared a few times. This sequence joins TRBV11-2 and TRBJ1-6; D possibly corresponds to TRBD1 (6 bases). CDR1 is SGHAT, CDR2 FQNNGV, per germline. V shed 1 base and J shed 9 bases, with 13 bases lying between them. CDR3 length: 15 residues. CDR3 sequence: CASSLAGALVSPLHF. The CDR3 DNA reads as TGTGCCAGCAGCTTAGCAGGGGCGCTGGTTTCACCCCTCCACTTT. Supplemented by reference TRBV11-2 and TRBJ1-6, the full variable domain reads EAGVAQSPRYKIIEKRQSVAFWCNPISGHATLYWYQQILGQGPKLLIQFQNNGVVDDSQLPKDRFSAERLKGVDSTLKIQPAKLEDSAVYLCASSLAGALVSPLHFGNGTRLTVT.

This rearrangement joins TRBV6-6 to TRBJ1-2; D is unclear. V was clipped by 2 bases and J by 9 bases, with 7 bases between them. Germline V CDR1 and CDR2: MNHNY, SVGAGI (reference sequence). The CDR3 consists of 11 residues. Here the CDR3 DNA reads TGTGCCAGCAGTTACGTTGACAGCTACACCTTC. Protein: CASSYVDSYTF.

The sample holds a few counts of this clone. The chain combines TRBV11-2 with TRBJ2-1, with 8 bases aligning to TRBD1. The CDR3 spans 15 residues. J lost 4 bases, V lost 5 bases, and 7 bases had no gene match. Germline loops: CDR1 SGHAT, CDR2 FQNNGV. In DNA form, the CDR3 reads TGTGCCAGCAGCCAAGGCCAGGGGGCTTACAATGAGCAGTTCTTC. This translates into CASSQGQGAYNEQFF.

This clone appeared a few times. CDR3 sequence reads: CATSANRAPGPQHF. CDR3 nucleotides: TGTGCCACCAGCGCTAACAGGGCACCCGGGCCCCAGCATTTT. The V call is TRBV15, the J call TRBJ1-5, with D perhaps TRBD1 (6 bases). The CDR3 has 14 amino acids. Trimming shortened V by 5 bases and J by 9 bases, and 17 bases separated the two germline ends. From germline, CDR1 is LNHNV and CDR2 YYDKDF (reference sequence).

This sequence joins TRBV18 and TRBJ1-2, with D perhaps matching TRBD1 (6 bases). Germline values: CDR1 KGHSH, CDR2 LQKENI. Trimming took 3 bases from V and 4 from J, leaving 18 bases between them. The CDR3 runs to 16 residues. The CDR3 DNA reads TGTGCCAGCTCACCCCGAAGGCAGGGGACGATCTATGGCTACACCTTC. Protein: CASSPRRQGTIYGYTF.

This clone came up a few times. The chain joins TRBV2 to TRBJ1-4, with a tentative D call TRBD1 (5 bases). Germline V CDR1 and CDR2: SNHLY, FYNNEI. The CDR3 loop spans 13 amino acids. V was clipped by 7 bases and J by 4 bases, with 10 bases between them. This chain's CDR3 is CASIGGGNEKLFF. The CDR3 DNA follows: TGTGCCAGCATAGGCGGGGGTAATGAAAAACTGTTTTTT. The full variable domain, with the rest looked up from reference TRBV2 and TRBJ1-4, is EPEVTQTPSHQVTQMGQEVILRCVPISNHLYFYWYRQILGQKVEFLVSFYNNEISEKSEIFDDQFSVERPDGSNFTLKIRSTKLEDSAMYFCASIGGGNEKLFFGSGTQLSVL.

In its sample, this clone ranks as medium-sized (0.01 to 0.1%). The V and J genes are TRBV6-5 and TRBJ1-6; a possible D gene is TRBD1 (5 bases). Germline V CDR1 and CDR2: MNHEY, SVGAGI. CDR3 length: 15 residues. V shed 0 bases and J shed 5 bases, with 8 bases lying between them. CDR3 loop: CASSYSRGDNSPLHF. The CDR3 nucleotides are TGTGCCAGCAGTTACTCTCGGGGGGATAATTCACCCCTCCACTTT.

The gene calls are TRBV19 and TRBJ2-5; D unclear. V was cut by 5 bases and J by 4 bases, with 11 bases left in between. Germline V gene lookup returns CDR1 LNHDA and CDR2 SQIVND (reference sequence). The CDR3 totals 13 residues. CDR3 DNA sequence: TGTGCCAGTAGTCCCACAGAAGGAGAGACCCAGTACTTC. This gives the protein CASSPTEGETQYF.

This clone is categorized as medium-sized. The V call is TRBV19, the J call TRBJ1-1, with TRBD1 matching 8 bases. The trim removed 3 bases at V and 7 bases at J, leaving 7 bases unmatched. The CDR3 contains 14 residues. Per germline, CDR1 LNHDA and CDR2 SQIVND (reference sequence). CDR3 nucleotides: TGTGCCAGTAGTATCCAGGGGGCGCTTGGTGAAGCTTTCTTT. Amino acid sequence: CASSIQGALGEAFF.

This rearrangement joins TRBV11-1 to TRBJ2-1; perhaps TRBD2 as D (5 bases). This CDR3 has 14 residues. Trimming took off 5 bases at V and 2 bases at J, with 10 bases between the two ends. CDR1 SGHAT and CDR2 FQDESV come from the germline V gene (reference sequence). In DNA form, the CDR3 reads TGTGCCAGCAGCCCACCGACTACCTACAATGAGCAGTTCTTC. Translated: CASSPPTTYNEQFF.